What follows is one T cell receptor (beta chain) and its context. The antigen is unknown. The CDR3 loop spans 13 amino acids. CDR1 is MDHEN and CDR2 is SYDVKM in the germline V gene. V lost 6 bases, J lost 0 bases, and 6 bases lay in between. This record comes from a study of OX40 agonist ivuxolimab in advanced cancers. Study-level points and caveats: Clonal expansion by week 6 occurred in CD4+ and CD8+ blood T cells (at 0.1 to 3.0 mg/kg).

Generated by immunoSEQ multiplex PCR, the TCRdb table keeps only in-frame clones and is missing some. The table shows approximately 90,000 clones, with around nine tenths occurring only once. The sequences come from CD4+ or CD8+ T cells sorted from blood, collected in a trial of the OX40 agonist ivuxolimab. This chain joins TRBV28 and TRBJ1-5; D is uncertain. The TCR comes from an adult with an advanced solid tumor such as melanoma, head and neck, liver or kidney cancer. The CDR3 loop reads CASSLDSNQPQHF. CDR3 in DNA: TGTGCCAGCAGCTTAGATAGCAATCAGCCCCAGCATTTT.